A single sample gave rise to the 27 T cell receptor beta chains below, sequenced in a study of OX40 agonist ivuxolimab in advanced cancers. The protocol was immunoSEQ multiplex PCR, while the TCRdb copy is restricted to in-frame clones and leaves out a portion. The profile shows about 79,000 clones, 90% of them singletons. Sequencing used CD4+ or CD8+ T cells sorted from blood, obtained in a trial of the OX40 agonist ivuxolimab. These TCRs come from an adult with an advanced solid tumor such as melanoma, head and neck, liver or kidney cancer.

The chain joins TRBV2 to TRBJ1-2; D is uncertain. Deletions cut 11 bases from V and 4 bases from J, with 17 bases between. The germline CDR1 and CDR2 sequences are SNHLY and FYNNEI. The CDR3 loop spans 13 amino acids. The CDR3 loop reads CAGSLDGSYGYTF. The CDR3 nucleotides are TGTGCCGGAAGTCTGGACGGATCCTATGGCTACACCTTC.

The chain couples TRBV2 to TRBJ2-3; D gene ambiguous. V was clipped by 7 bases and J by 1 base, with 15 bases between them. CDR3 length: 15 amino acids. Per the germline V gene, CDR1 is SNHLY and CDR2 is FYNNEI. The DNA of the CDR3 is TGTGCCAGCACTCAGGCATATACGCGCACAGATACGCAGTATTTT. Protein sequence: CASTQAYTRTDTQYF.

The genes are TRBV5-8 and TRBJ1-1, with D maybe TRBD1 (6 bases). The CDR3 runs 14 residues. The V gene's germline CDR1 is SGHTS and CDR2 YDEGEE. Trimming took 4 bases from V and 5 from J, leaving 15 bases between them. The CDR3 spells CASSPAGGRTEAFF. CDR3 DNA sequence: TGTGCCAGCAGCCCTGCGGGGGGCAGGACTGAAGCTTTCTTT.

V and J are TRBV28 and TRBJ1-6; a weak D match, TRBD1 (5 bases). V shed 6 bases and J shed 10 bases, with 16 bases lying between them. Germline CDR1 reads MDHEN; CDR2 reads SYDVKM. The CDR3 length is 14 residues. In DNA form, the CDR3 reads TGTGCCAGCAGCCCGGGACTATACGGGTCACCCCTCCACTTT. It encodes CASSPGLYGSPLHF.

This chain links TRBV10-3 with TRBJ1-3; a weak D match, TRBD1 (5 bases). From germline, CDR1 is ENHRY and CDR2 SYGVKD. V was cut by 0 bases and J by 2 bases, with 11 bases left in between. The CDR3 contains 16 residues. The CDR3 region has the DNA TGTGCCATCAGTGAGTCGATTTCAGGGCCTGGAAACACCATATATTTT. Protein product: CAISESISGPGNTIYF.

The CDR3 is CASQQGLDTEAFF. Here the CDR3 DNA reads TGTGCCAGCCAACAGGGGTTGGACACTGAAGCTTTCTTT. The V and J genes are TRBV6-1 and TRBJ1-1, with 7 bases matching TRBD1. Germline-derived CDR1 and CDR2 are MNHNS and SASEGT. V gave up 8 bases and J gave up 3 bases; unmatched junction bases: 6. The length of the CDR3 is 13 residues.

The chain links TRBV4-2 to TRBJ2-7; TRBD2 agrees at 11 bases. CDR1 is LGHNA, CDR2 YNFKEQ, per germline. V was clipped by 3 bases and J by 1 base; unmatched bases: 11. CDR3 length: 18 amino acids. CDR3 nucleotides: TGTGCCAGCAGCCATAACGGCCCACTAGCGGGGGAATCCTACGAGCAGTACTTC. Residues: CASSHNGPLAGESYEQYF.

This chain connects TRBV6-1 to TRBJ2-5, with TRBD1 matching over 8 bases. Trimming removed 5 bases from V and 9 bases from J; junction bases left unmatched: 11. The CDR3 is made up of 14 amino acids. CDR1 is MNHNS and CDR2 is SASEGT in the germline V gene. Here the CDR3 reads CASSMTGDVRAQYF. CDR3 nucleotides: TGTGCCAGCAGTATGACAGGGGATGTGAGGGCCCAGTACTTC.

The V and J genes are TRBV6-1 and TRBJ1-1; no clear D gene. V was clipped by 0 bases and J by 7 bases, with 12 bases between them. The CDR3 has 14 residues. Germline V gives CDR1 MNHNS, CDR2 SASEGT. CDR3 DNA sequence: TGTGCCAGCAGTGAAGCGGTCCCGGCTGGTGAAGCTTTCTTT. Protein sequence: CASSEAVPAGEAFF.

The J gene is TRBJ1-1, the V gene TRBV12-5, with TRBD1 identical over 8 bases. This CDR3 comprises 15 residues. Germline loops: CDR1 LGHNT, CDR2 FRNRAP. V dropped 1 base and J dropped 5; count of bases not matched to a gene: 6. The CDR3 region is CASGLAGQGQTEAFF. CDR3 bases: TGTGCTAGTGGTTTGGCCGGACAGGGTCAGACTGAAGCTTTCTTT. Full variable domain (outside the CDR3, taken from reference TRBV12-5 and TRBJ1-1): DARVTQTPRHKVTEMGQEVTMRCQPILGHNTVFWYRQTMMQGLELLAYFRNRAPLDDSGMPKDRFSAEMPDATLATLKIQPSEPRDSAVYFCASGLAGQGQTEAFFGQGTRLTVV.

This rearrangement joins TRBV18 to TRBJ1-1; D may be TRBD1 (5 bases). V gave up 4 bases and J gave up 4 bases, with 13 bases separating them. Per the germline V gene, CDR1 is KGHSH and CDR2 is LQKENI. The CDR3 is 14 amino acids. The CDR3 loop is CASSRQEQGTEAFF. The CDR3 coding sequence is TGTGCCAGCTCACGGCAGGAGCAGGGCACTGAAGCTTTCTTT. Full variable domain (outside the CDR3, taken from reference TRBV18 and TRBJ1-1): NAGVMQNPRHLVRRRGQEARLRCSPMKGHSHVYWYRQLPEEGLKFMVYLQKENIIDESGMPKERFSAEFPKEGPSILRIQQVVRGDSAAYFCASSRQEQGTEAFFGQGTRLTVV.

The chain joins TRBV28 to TRBJ2-3; D call uncertain. The germline gives CDR1 MDHEN, CDR2 SYDVKM. The V gene lost 9 bases and the J gene lost 0 bases, with 7 bases spanning the gap. This CDR3 is built from 12 residues. CDR3 in DNA: TGTGCCAGTGTGGATAGCACAGATACGCAGTATTTT. Encoded protein: CASVDSTDTQYF.

This chain links TRBV10-3 with TRBJ2-3; D might be TRBD2 (6 bases). The V end lost 0 bases, the J end lost 3 bases, and 13 bases lay between the germline ends. The germline V gene encodes CDR1 ENHRY and CDR2 SYGVKD. CDR3 size: 16 residues. The CDR3 DNA sequence: TGTGCCATCAGTGAGTCGAGGGAGGTCGGGACAGATACGCAGTATTTT. Its translation is CAISESREVGTDTQYF.

In its sample, this clone was seen once. CDR3 nucleotide sequence: TGCAGTAGTCAAGAGCGGGCCCACACAGATACGCAGTATTTT. This codes for CSSQERAHTDTQYF. The chain recombines TRBV29-1 with TRBJ2-3; possible D gene TRBD2, 6 bases. Germline V gene lookup returns CDR1 SQVTM and CDR2 ANQGSEA. The CDR3 is made up of 14 amino acids.

The CDR3 sequence: CASTTSNAETQYF. In nucleotides, the CDR3 is TGTGCCAGCACTACTTCAAATGCGGAGACCCAGTACTTC. The gene calls are TRBV14 and TRBJ2-5, with D uncertain. V was pared by 7 bases and J by 5 bases, with 14 bases between. The CDR3 runs 13 residues. Germline V gene lookup returns CDR1 SGHDN and CDR2 FVKESK.

This clone was seen only once. The V gene is TRBV18, the J gene TRBJ1-6; 8 nucleotides line up with TRBD1. This CDR3 is 14 amino acids long. The germline V gene encodes CDR1 KGHSH and CDR2 LQKENI. Trimming cost V 4 bases and J 10 bases; bases outside gene matches: 6. The CDR3, as DNA: TGTGCCAGCTCACGCGGACAGGGAGAGTCACCCCTCCACTTT. It is translated as CASSRGQGESPLHF.

The rearrangement uses TRBV19 and TRBJ2-3; 9 bases map to TRBD1. The V gene end was trimmed by 5 bases and the J gene end by 6 bases; junction bases not matched to a gene: 9. Germline loops: CDR1 LNHDA, CDR2 SQIVND (reference sequence). The CDR3 extends over 15 amino acids. CDR3 region: CASSLDRGRTDTQYF. The CDR3 coding sequence is TGTGCCAGTAGTCTGGACAGGGGTAGGACGGATACGCAGTATTTT.

This clone was seen just once. The gene calls are TRBV19 and TRBJ1-1; the D gene is possibly TRBD1 (5 bases). This CDR3 contains 12 residues. Germline CDR1 reads LNHDA; CDR2 reads SQIVND (reference sequence). Trimming pared 7 bases from V and 5 bases from J, leaving 11 bases between. The CDR3 sequence: CASKRGGTEAFF. The CDR3 DNA reads as TGTGCCAGTAAAAGGGGTGGGACTGAAGCTTTCTTT.

V is TRBV7-9 and J is TRBJ2-7; D gene ambiguous. This CDR3 has 14 amino acids. The germline V gene has CDR1 SEHNR and CDR2 FQNEAQ (reference sequence). The germline V and J ends were trimmed by 4 bases and 3 bases, with 13 bases remaining between them. This CDR3 is CASSSRFSDYEQYF. Here the CDR3 DNA reads TGTGCCAGCAGCTCCCGGTTTTCCGACTACGAGCAGTACTTC. The full variable domain, completed using reference TRBV7-9 and TRBJ2-7, is DTGVSQNPRHKITKRGQNVTFRCDPISEHNRLYWYRQTLGQGPEFLTYFQNEAQLEKSRLLSDRFSAERPKGSFSTLEIQRTEQGDSAMYLCASSSRFSDYEQYFGPGTRLTVT.

The rearrangement links TRBV10-1 to TRBJ2-7, with 7 nucleotides matching TRBD1. Germline CDR1 is WNHNN and CDR2 is SYGVQD (reference sequence). This CDR3 contains 13 residues. V shed 6 bases, J shed 0 bases, and the junction held 2 bases outside the gene matches. CDR3 sequence: CASSRDSSYEQYF. The CDR3 DNA reads TGCGCCAGCAGCCGGGACAGCTCCTACGAGCAGTACTTC.

The genes are TRBV19 and TRBJ1-5; no reliable D call. Trimming pared 5 bases from V and 7 bases from J, leaving 12 bases between. Germline CDR1 and CDR2: LNHDA and SQIVND (reference sequence). The CDR3 consists of 13 residues. CDR3 loop: CASSAGPRQPQHF. CDR3 nucleotide sequence: TGTGCCAGTAGTGCGGGTCCGAGGCAGCCCCAGCATTTT.

V gene TRBV21-1 combines with J gene TRBJ2-5; TRBD1 reflects the table's D call only, with no check against the DNA. TRBV21-1 is annotated as a pseudogene. CDR3 size: 15 residues. The CDR3 sequence is CASSSHQTGEETQYF. DNA for the CDR3: TGTGCCAGCAGCAGCCACCAGACAGGGGAAGAGACCCAGTACTTC.

This clone was observed a single time. This rearrangement joins TRBV19 to TRBJ1-4; 8 bases agree with TRBD1. CDR1 is LNHDA, CDR2 SQIVND, per germline (reference sequence). Germline trimming cut 5 bases from V and 0 bases from J; bases unmatched to any gene: 8. The CDR3 is 17 residues long. This CDR3 is CASSWQGAISTNEKLFF. The CDR3 DNA is TGTGCCAGTAGTTGGCAGGGGGCTATTTCAACTAATGAAAAACTGTTTTTT.

This rearrangement joins TRBV11-3 to TRBJ2-3; no reliable D call. Looked up from germline, CDR1 is SGHNT and CDR2 is YENEEA. This CDR3 contains 13 residues. V lost 4 bases to trimming and J lost 2 bases, with 7 bases between them. For the CDR3, the DNA is TGTGCCAGCAGCTCCTTTTACACAGATACGCAGTATTTT. This sequence encodes CASSSFYTDTQYF. Filled out from reference TRBV11-3 and TRBJ2-3, the complete variable domain reads EAGVVQSPRYKIIEKKQPVAFWCNPISGHNTLYWYLQNLGQGPELLIRYENEEAVDDSQLPKDRFSAERLKGVDSTLKIQPAELGDSAVYLCASSSFYTDTQYFGPGTRLTVL.

The rearrangement joins TRBV19 to TRBJ1-2; no clear D gene. V was cut by 5 bases and J by 5 bases, with 6 bases left in between. Germline V gene lookup returns CDR1 LNHDA and CDR2 SQIVND (reference sequence). This CDR3 has 11 amino acids. CDR3 sequence: CASSLEYGYTF. The CDR3 nucleotides read TGTGCCAGTAGTCTGGAATATGGCTACACCTTC.

The chain links TRBV29-1 to TRBJ1-5; a possible D gene is TRBD1 (5 bases). Trimming cost V 6 bases and J 4 bases, with 16 bases left between them. Germline V CDR1 and CDR2: SQVTM, ANQGSEA. The CDR3 is 14 amino acids. The CDR3, as DNA: TGCAGCGTCGCGGGTACAGGAGCAAATCAGCCCCAGCATTTT. It specifies CSVAGTGANQPQHF.

This clone was found once. CDR3 nucleotide sequence: TGTGCCAGCAGCTCGCAGTGGGGGGGCTACAATGAGCAGTTCTTC. Protein: CASSSQWGGYNEQFF. The chain uses TRBV5-4 and TRBJ2-1; 7 bases are shared with TRBD2. Losses at the gene ends were 3 bases for V and 3 bases for J; bases not matched to a gene: 6. From germline, CDR1 is SGHNT and CDR2 YYREEE (reference sequence). The CDR3 length is 15 residues.